This T cell receptor (beta chain) was sequenced in a study of blood T cell repertoires in COVID-19. Whole-study context: Researchers got acute and convalescent COVID-19 samples from the United States, Italy and Spain.

V was cut by 5 bases and J by 7 bases, with 14 bases left in between. CDR3 size: 13 residues. The participants were between about 18 and 100 years old and came from under 25 US areas. Per the study methods: Estimates of nucleated cell counts were drawn from the amplification of reference gene primers. TCRdb's table, derived via immunoSEQ multiplex PCR, lists solely in-frame clones and lacks some. D and trimming were read from the DNA, whereas the V and J calls and clone size are those reported in that table. The repertoire has around 340,000 clones, roughly 90% of them found once; the top ten carry 1%.

Sequenced: PBMCs or T cells enriched from blood (not recorded which). The receptor was isolated from a young woman who had been exposed to COVID-19. The V and J genes are TRBV12-3 or TRBV12-4 and TRBJ1-1, with a possible D match to TRBD1 (6 bases). The DNA of the CDR3 is TGTGCCAGCAGTCTTCATACAGGGCTTGAAGCTTTCTTT. This translates into CASSLHTGLEAFF.